This entry features one TCR beta chain sequence. The target antigen is unknown. This specimen comes from a study of cytomegalovirus exposure and HLA in healthy donors. Study-wide background: Unique TCRs numbering 75 million to 95 million, obtained from HLA-typed donors, made up an early data release.

Study-wide results and limits: When analyzed later, a missense DCLRE1C variant was found to be linked to TCR beta V- and J-gene trimming.

V lost 3 bases, J lost 0 bases, and 0 bases stayed unmatched. CDR1 is MNHEY and CDR2 is SMNVEV in the germline V gene (reference sequence). The CDR3 is 14 amino acids. PCR used 60 Vbeta primers and 13 Jbeta primers. Profiling relied on immunoSEQ multiplex PCR, and the TCRdb table lists in-frame clones only, not all of them. This sample has fewer than 60,000 clones, with 60% to 80% found just once. Source material: PBMCs. The TCR sequence derives from a woman aged 35 to 49 in good health and CMV-seropositive. The V gene is TRBV27, the J gene TRBJ2-7; 9 positions match TRBD2. As DNA, the CDR3 is TGTGCCAGCAGTTTGACTAGCGGCTCCTACGAGCAGTACTTC. This sequence encodes CASSLTSGSYEQYF.